This T cell receptor (beta chain) was identified in a study of blood T cell repertoires in COVID-19. The protocol was immunoSEQ multiplex PCR, while the TCRdb copy is restricted to in-frame clones and leaves out a portion. The table shows approximately 180,000 clones, with roughly 90% occurring only once. From germline, CDR1 is MDHEN and CDR2 SYDVKM. The CDR3 spans 17 residues. With 0 bases clipped from V and 0 bases from J, the junction kept 2 bases outside the gene matches. The sequenced material came from peripheral blood. The rearrangement joins TRBV28 to TRBJ2-2; 9 positions agree with TRBD2. The origin of this receptor is a man in his forties or fifties with acute or convalescent COVID-19. CDR3 residues: CASSLWLAGSNTGELFF. The CDR3 coding sequence is TGTGCCAGCAGTTTATGGCTAGCGGGATCGAACACCGGGGAGCTGTTTTTT. Full variable domain (outside the CDR3, taken from reference TRBV28 and TRBJ2-2): DVKVTQSSRYLVKRTGEKVFLECVQDMDHENMFWYRQDPGLGLRLIYFSYDVKMKEKGDIPEGYSVSREKKERFSLILESASTNQTSMYLCASSLWLAGSNTGELFFGEGSRLTVL.